The next 18 T cell receptor beta chains were all read from a single sample in a study of T cell changes during pregnancy in multiple sclerosis. Measured with immunoSEQ multiplex PCR; TCRdb has only the in-frame clones, and not every one. This sample has fewer than 60,000 clones, with about 91% found just once. Sample: peripheral blood, taken after pregnancy. The source of these receptors is a female donor in good health, enrolled as a control in a pregnancy study.

J is TRBJ1-4 and V is TRBV9; tentative D call: TRBD1 (6 bases). V was cut by 0 bases and J by 7 bases, with 13 bases left in between. This CDR3 is 15 amino acids long. Germline assignment: CDR1 SGDLS and CDR2 YYNGEE. For the CDR3, the DNA is TGTGCCAGCAGCGTAGAAGGGGGATCTGGTGAAAAACTGTTTTTT. As protein: CASSVEGGSGEKLFF. Full variable domain (missing parts from reference TRBV9 and TRBJ1-4): DSGVTQTPKHLITATGQRVTLRCSPRSGDLSVYWYQQSLDQGLQFLIQYYNGEERAKGNILERFSAQQFPDLHSELNLSSLELGDSALYFCASSVEGGSGEKLFFGSGTQLSVL.

The gene calls are TRBV27 and TRBJ1-4; 11 bases line up with TRBD1. This CDR3 region has 15 residues. Germline V gene data show CDR1 as MNHEY and CDR2 as SMNVEV (reference sequence). After removal of 5 bases from V and 8 bases from J, the junction contained 7 bases not matched to a gene. CDR3 in DNA: TGTGCCAGCAGTGACTGGACAGGGGGCAAGGAAAAACTGTTTTTT. Amino acids: CASSDWTGGKEKLFF.

The rearrangement joins TRBV5-1 to TRBJ1-2, with 8 bases that match TRBD1. The junction had 6 bases not matched to a gene; V was cut back by 3 bases and J by 5 bases. The germline CDR1 and CDR2 sequences are SGHRS and YFSETQ. This CDR3 spans 14 amino acids. CDR3 in DNA: TGCGCCAGCAGCTCACAGGGGGAGGGGTATGGCTACACCTTC. The encoded protein is CASSSQGEGYGYTF.

The V gene is TRBV5-6, the J gene TRBJ1-5; 10 bases match TRBD1. Germline V gene sequence: CDR1 SGHDT, CDR2 YYEEEE. This CDR3 has 16 amino acids. The V and J ends lost 0 bases and 3 bases, in that order; junction bases with no gene match: 3. The chain's CDR3 is CASSLGTGGNNQPQHF. The CDR3 DNA is TGTGCCAGCAGCTTGGGGACAGGGGGGAACAATCAGCCCCAGCATTTT.

The rearrangement uses TRBV7-9 and TRBJ2-2; D ambiguous. CDR1 is SEHNR and CDR2 is FQNEAQ in the germline V gene (reference sequence). This CDR3 is 14 amino acids long. V gave up 1 base and J gave up 1 base, with 4 bases separating them. The CDR3 protein is CASSLVLNTGELFF. CDR3 DNA sequence: TGTGCCAGCAGCTTAGTTCTGAACACCGGGGAGCTGTTTTTT.

V and J are TRBV2 and TRBJ2-2; a possible D gene is TRBD2 (7 bases). The length of the CDR3 is 16 residues. Germline CDR1 and CDR2: SNHLY and FYNNEI. V was trimmed by 8 bases and J by 4 bases, leaving 20 bases between them. The CDR3 sequence: CASSLLKGGGTGELFF. The CDR3, as DNA: TGTGCCAGCTCACTGTTAAAAGGGGGGGGCACCGGGGAGCTGTTTTTT.

V gene TRBV25-1 combines with J gene TRBJ2-5; D is unclear. The CDR3 is made up of 12 amino acids. The germline V and J ends were trimmed by 5 bases and 5 bases, with 9 bases remaining between them. The germline V gene has CDR1 MGHDK and CDR2 SYGVNS. The chain's CDR3 is CASSPYGETQYF. Written as DNA, the CDR3 is TGTGCCAGCAGTCCCTATGGTGAGACCCAGTACTTC.

This chain links TRBV28 with TRBJ2-6, with 7 bases matching TRBD2. The V segment lost 5 bases and the J segment 0 bases; nucleotides outside the gene matches: 4. Germline CDR1 MDHEN, CDR2 SYDVKM. CDR3 length: 16 residues. The CDR3 bases are TGTGCCAGCAGTCCGGGGGGACTCTCTGGGGCCAACGTCCTGACTTTC. Translating it yields CASSPGGLSGANVLTF.

The chain combines TRBV5-1 with TRBJ1-4, with 7 nucleotides matching TRBD1. Germline V gives CDR1 SGHRS, CDR2 YFSETQ. The CDR3 runs to 13 residues. V gave up 7 bases and J gave up 1 base; unmatched junction bases: 1. The CDR3 DNA is TGCGCCAGCGGGACAGTAACTAATGAAAAACTGTTTTTT. Amino acid sequence: CASGTVTNEKLFF.

The V call is TRBV7-2, the J call TRBJ2-7; D is undetermined. Looked up from germline, CDR1 is SGHTA and CDR2 is FQGNSA. Between the trimmed V and J ends, which lost 0 bases and 0 bases, there was a span of 6 bases. The CDR3 has 14 residues. This CDR3 reads CASSLAHSSYEQYF. The CDR3 DNA follows: TGTGCCAGCAGCTTAGCCCACAGCTCCTACGAGCAGTACTTC.

The chain is built from TRBV4-3 and TRBJ2-1; 10 bases are shared with TRBD2. V was clipped by 4 bases and J by 7 bases; unmatched bases: 7. There are 15 residues in the CDR3. CDR1 and CDR2 from the germline V gene are LGHNA and YSLEER. Written as DNA, the CDR3 is TGCGCCAGCAGCCTAATAGCGGGAGGTGAGAATGAGCAGTTCTTC. It yields the protein CASSLIAGGENEQFF.

The rearrangement uses TRBV6-1 and TRBJ1-1; tentatively, D is TRBD1 (5 bases). Germline V gene lookup returns CDR1 MNHNS and CDR2 SASEGT. Trimming took off 2 bases at V and 0 bases at J, with 16 bases between the two ends. The length of the CDR3 is 17 residues. CDR3 DNA sequence: TGTGCCAGCAGTGAATACTGGGGCAGCTATTTGAACACTGAAGCTTTCTTT. Protein sequence: CASSEYWGSYLNTEAFF.

The rearrangement joins TRBV5-4 to TRBJ1-1; a weak D match, TRBD1 (5 bases). The CDR3 runs 14 residues. The V gene lost 6 bases and the J gene lost 1 base, with 13 bases spanning the gap. The germline gives CDR1 SGHNT, CDR2 YYREEE (reference sequence). Here the CDR3 reads CASTHPTENTEAFF. Here the CDR3 DNA reads TGTGCCAGCACCCACCCGACAGAGAACACTGAAGCTTTCTTT.

The chain is built from TRBV11-2 and TRBJ2-7, with a weak D call TRBD1 (5 bases). Germline V gene sequence: CDR1 SGHAT, CDR2 FQNNGV. CDR3 size: 14 residues. V was trimmed by 3 bases and J by 2 bases, leaving 11 bases between them. The CDR3 sequence: CASSFSDTAYEQYF. CDR3 coding DNA: TGTGCCAGCAGCTTTTCGGACACCGCCTACGAGCAGTACTTC.

This clone has just one count. The V call is TRBV27, the J call TRBJ2-1, with a tentative D call TRBD2 (5 bases). Per germline, CDR1 MNHEY and CDR2 SMNVEV (reference sequence). V lost 0 bases and J lost 0, with 6 bases in between. The CDR3 has 15 amino acids. CDR3 loop: CASSLSGSSYNEQFF. CDR3 sequence (DNA): TGTGCCAGCAGTTTATCAGGGAGCTCCTACAATGAGCAGTTCTTC.

This clone was seen just once. V is TRBV18 and J is TRBJ2-3; the D gene is possibly TRBD2 (5 bases). Germline V lookup: CDR1 KGHSH, CDR2 LQKENI. Trimming shortened V by 4 bases and J by 5 bases, and 19 bases separated the two germline ends. The CDR3 covers 16 residues. The CDR3, as DNA: TGTGCCAGCTCACAACGCGTAAGCGGTTTTGGAGATACGCAGTATTTT. It is translated as CASSQRVSGFGDTQYF.

The genes are TRBV5-1 and TRBJ1-2, with D possibly being TRBD1 (6 bases). This CDR3 region has 13 residues. CDR1 is SGHRS, CDR2 YFSETQ, per germline. Between the trimmed V and J ends, which lost 4 bases and 2 bases, there was a span of 9 bases. The DNA for the CDR3 is TGCGCCAGCAGCAAGGGACAAAACTATGGCTACACCTTC. This gives the protein CASSKGQNYGYTF.

This clone showed up just once. V gene TRBV18 combines with J gene TRBJ2-5; D might be TRBD2 (5 bases). V lost 2 bases to trimming and J lost 2 bases, with 12 bases between them. The germline gives CDR1 KGHSH, CDR2 LQKENI. This CDR3 region has 15 residues. DNA of the CDR3: TGTGCCAGCTCACCAAACGGACTGCTACAAGAGACCCAGTACTTC. It is translated as CASSPNGLLQETQYF.